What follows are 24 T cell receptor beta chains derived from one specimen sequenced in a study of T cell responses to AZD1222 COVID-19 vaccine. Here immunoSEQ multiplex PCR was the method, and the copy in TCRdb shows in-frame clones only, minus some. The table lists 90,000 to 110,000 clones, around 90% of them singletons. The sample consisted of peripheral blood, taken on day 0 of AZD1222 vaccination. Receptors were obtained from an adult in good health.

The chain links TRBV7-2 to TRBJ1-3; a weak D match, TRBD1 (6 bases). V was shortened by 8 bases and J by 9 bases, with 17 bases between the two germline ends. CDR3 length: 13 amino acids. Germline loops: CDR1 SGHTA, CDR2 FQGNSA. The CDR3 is CASGGLGAGTIYF. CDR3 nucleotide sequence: TGTGCCAGCGGGGGCCTCGGGGCGGGCACCATATATTTT.

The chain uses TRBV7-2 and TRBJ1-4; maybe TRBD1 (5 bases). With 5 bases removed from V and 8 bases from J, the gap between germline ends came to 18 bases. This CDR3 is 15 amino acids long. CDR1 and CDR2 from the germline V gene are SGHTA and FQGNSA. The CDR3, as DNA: TGTGCCAGCAGCCGTCGGAGTCAGGGAAACGAAAAACTGTTTTTT. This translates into CASSRRSQGNEKLFF.

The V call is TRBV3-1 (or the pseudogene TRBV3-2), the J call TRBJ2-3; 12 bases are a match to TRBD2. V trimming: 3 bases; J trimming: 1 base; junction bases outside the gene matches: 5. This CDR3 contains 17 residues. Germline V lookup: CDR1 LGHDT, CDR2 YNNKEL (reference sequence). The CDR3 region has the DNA TGTGCCAGCAGCCAGGCACTAGCGGGGGGACGCACAGATACGCAGTATTTT. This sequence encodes CASSQALAGGRTDTQYF.

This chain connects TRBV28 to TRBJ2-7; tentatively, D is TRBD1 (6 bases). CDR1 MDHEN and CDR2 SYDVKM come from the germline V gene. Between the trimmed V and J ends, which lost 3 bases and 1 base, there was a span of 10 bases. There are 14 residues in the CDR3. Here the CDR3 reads CASSFRGVSYEQYF. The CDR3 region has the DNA TGTGCCAGCAGTTTCAGGGGAGTTTCCTACGAGCAGTACTTC.

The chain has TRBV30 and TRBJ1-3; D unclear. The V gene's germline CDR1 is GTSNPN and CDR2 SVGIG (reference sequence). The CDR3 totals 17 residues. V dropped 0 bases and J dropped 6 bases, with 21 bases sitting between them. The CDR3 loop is CAWSVRGNGVLENTIYF. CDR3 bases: TGTGCCTGGAGTGTACGTGGGAATGGGGTCCTTGAAAACACCATATATTTT.

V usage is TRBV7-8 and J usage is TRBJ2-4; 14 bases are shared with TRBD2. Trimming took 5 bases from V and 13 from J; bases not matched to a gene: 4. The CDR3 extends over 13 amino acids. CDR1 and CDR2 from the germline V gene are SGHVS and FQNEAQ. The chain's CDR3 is CASSEGLAGAQYF. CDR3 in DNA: TGTGCCAGCAGCGAGGGACTAGCGGGGGCCCAGTACTTC.

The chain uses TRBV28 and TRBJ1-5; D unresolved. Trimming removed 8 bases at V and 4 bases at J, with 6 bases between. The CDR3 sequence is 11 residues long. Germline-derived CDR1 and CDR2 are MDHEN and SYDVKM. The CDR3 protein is CASPHNQPQHF. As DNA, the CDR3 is TGTGCCAGCCCCCATAATCAGCCCCAGCATTTT.

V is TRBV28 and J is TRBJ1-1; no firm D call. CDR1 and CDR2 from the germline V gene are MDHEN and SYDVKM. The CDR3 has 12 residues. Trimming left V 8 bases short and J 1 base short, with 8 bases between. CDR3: CASAPGNTEAFF. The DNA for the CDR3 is TGTGCCAGCGCTCCAGGGAACACTGAAGCTTTCTTT.

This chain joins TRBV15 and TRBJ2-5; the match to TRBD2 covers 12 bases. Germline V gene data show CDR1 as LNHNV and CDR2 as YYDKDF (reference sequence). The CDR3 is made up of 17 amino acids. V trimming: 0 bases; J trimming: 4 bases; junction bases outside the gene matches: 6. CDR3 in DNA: TGTGCCACCAGCAGAGATCTAGCGGGAGGGGGAGCAGAGACCCAGTACTTC. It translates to CATSRDLAGGGAETQYF.

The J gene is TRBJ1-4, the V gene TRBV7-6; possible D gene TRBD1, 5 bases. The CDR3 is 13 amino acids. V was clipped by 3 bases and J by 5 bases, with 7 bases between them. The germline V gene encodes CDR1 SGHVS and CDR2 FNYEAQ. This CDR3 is CASSLGQNEKLFF. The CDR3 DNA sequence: TGTGCCAGCAGCTTGGGGCAGAATGAAAAACTGTTTTTT.

The CDR3 DNA reads TGTGCCAGCAGTTTATGGAGCCTGGGCTACACCTTC. It yields the protein CASSLWSLGYTF. J is TRBJ1-2 and V is TRBV28; D uncertain. This CDR3 is built from 12 residues. Trimming stripped 0 bases from V and 8 bases from J, with 7 bases between. Germline V gene lookup returns CDR1 MDHEN and CDR2 SYDVKM.

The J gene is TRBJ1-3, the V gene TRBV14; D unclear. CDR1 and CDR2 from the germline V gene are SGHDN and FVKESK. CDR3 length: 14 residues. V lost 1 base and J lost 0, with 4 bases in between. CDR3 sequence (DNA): TGTGCCAGCAGCCAAGCGGGCTCTGGAAACACCATATATTTT. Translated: CASSQAGSGNTIYF.

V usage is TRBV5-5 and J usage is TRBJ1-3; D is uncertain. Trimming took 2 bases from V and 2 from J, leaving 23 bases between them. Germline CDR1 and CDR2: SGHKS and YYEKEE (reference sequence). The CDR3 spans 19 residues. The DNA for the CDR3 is TGTGCCAGCAGCTTATTTCCGGACTGGGATATCACCCCTGGAAACACCATATATTTT. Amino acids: CASSLFPDWDITPGNTIYF.

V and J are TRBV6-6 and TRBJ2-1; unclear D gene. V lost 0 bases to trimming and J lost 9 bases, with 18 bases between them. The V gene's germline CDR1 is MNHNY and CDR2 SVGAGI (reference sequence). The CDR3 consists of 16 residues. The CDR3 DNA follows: TGTGCCAGCAGTTACTCCCAGGCCTACGGTCAGGTTGAGCAGTTCTTC. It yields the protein CASSYSQAYGQVEQFF.

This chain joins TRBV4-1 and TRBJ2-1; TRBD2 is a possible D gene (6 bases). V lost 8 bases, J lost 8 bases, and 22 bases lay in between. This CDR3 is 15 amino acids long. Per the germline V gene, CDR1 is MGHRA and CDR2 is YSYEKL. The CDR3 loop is CASRPGPGRMDEQFF. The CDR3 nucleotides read TGCGCCAGCCGTCCGGGTCCAGGGAGGATGGATGAGCAGTTCTTC.

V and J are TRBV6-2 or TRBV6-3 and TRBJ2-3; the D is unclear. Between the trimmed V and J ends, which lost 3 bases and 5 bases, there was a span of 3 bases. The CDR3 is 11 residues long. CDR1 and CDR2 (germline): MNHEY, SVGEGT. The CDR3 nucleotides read TGTGCCAGCAGTTATGAAGATACGCAGTATTTT. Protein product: CASSYEDTQYF.

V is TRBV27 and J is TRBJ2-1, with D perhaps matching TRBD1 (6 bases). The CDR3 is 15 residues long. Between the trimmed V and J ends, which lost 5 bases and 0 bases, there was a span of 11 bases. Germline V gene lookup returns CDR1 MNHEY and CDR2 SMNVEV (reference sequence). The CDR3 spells CASSVRDNSYNEQFF. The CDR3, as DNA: TGTGCCAGCAGTGTCCGGGACAACTCCTACAATGAGCAGTTCTTC.

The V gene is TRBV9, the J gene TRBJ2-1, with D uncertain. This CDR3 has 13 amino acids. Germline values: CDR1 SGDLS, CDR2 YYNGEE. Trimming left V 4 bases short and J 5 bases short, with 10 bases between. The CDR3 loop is CASSRSSHNEQFF. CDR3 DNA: TGTGCCAGCAGCCGAAGTAGCCACAATGAGCAGTTCTTC.

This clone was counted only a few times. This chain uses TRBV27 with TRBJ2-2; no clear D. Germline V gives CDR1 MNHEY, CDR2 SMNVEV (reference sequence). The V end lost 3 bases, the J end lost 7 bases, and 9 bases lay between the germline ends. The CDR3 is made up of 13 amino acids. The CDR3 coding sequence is TGTGCCAGCAGTTTCGACTCCGGCGGGGAGCTGTTTTTT. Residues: CASSFDSGGELFF.

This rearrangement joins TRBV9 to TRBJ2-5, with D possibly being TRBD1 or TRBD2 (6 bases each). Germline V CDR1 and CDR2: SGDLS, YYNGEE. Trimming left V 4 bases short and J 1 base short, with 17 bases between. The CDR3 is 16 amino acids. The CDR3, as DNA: TGTGCCAGCAGCTCTAATTGGGGGGCGGGCCAAGAGACCCAGTACTTC. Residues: CASSSNWGAGQETQYF.

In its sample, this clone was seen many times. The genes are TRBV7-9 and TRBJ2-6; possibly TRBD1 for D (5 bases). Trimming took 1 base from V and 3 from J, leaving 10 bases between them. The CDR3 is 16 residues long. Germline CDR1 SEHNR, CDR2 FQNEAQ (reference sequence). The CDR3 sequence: CASSLGGADGANVLTF. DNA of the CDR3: TGTGCCAGCAGCTTAGGGGGCGCTGATGGGGCCAACGTCCTGACTTTC.

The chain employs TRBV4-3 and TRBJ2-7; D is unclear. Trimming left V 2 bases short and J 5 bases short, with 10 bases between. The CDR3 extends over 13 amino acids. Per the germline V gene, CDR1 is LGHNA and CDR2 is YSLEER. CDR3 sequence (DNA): TGCGCCAGCAGCCAAAGAATTGGGAACGAGCAGTACTTC. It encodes CASSQRIGNEQYF.

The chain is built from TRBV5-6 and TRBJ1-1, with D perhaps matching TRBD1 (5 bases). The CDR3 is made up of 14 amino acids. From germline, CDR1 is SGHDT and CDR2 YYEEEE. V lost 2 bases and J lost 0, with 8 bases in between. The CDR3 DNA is TGTGCCAGCAGCTTACAGGTTCTGAACACTGAAGCTTTCTTT. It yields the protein CASSLQVLNTEAFF.

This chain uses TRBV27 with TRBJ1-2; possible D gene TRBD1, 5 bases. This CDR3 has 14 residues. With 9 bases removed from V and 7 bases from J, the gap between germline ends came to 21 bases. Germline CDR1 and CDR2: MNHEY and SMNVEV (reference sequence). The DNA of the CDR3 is TGTGCCAGTGGGCTTTTGGGAGGGGCGCTTGGCTACACCTTC. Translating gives CASGLLGGALGYTF.